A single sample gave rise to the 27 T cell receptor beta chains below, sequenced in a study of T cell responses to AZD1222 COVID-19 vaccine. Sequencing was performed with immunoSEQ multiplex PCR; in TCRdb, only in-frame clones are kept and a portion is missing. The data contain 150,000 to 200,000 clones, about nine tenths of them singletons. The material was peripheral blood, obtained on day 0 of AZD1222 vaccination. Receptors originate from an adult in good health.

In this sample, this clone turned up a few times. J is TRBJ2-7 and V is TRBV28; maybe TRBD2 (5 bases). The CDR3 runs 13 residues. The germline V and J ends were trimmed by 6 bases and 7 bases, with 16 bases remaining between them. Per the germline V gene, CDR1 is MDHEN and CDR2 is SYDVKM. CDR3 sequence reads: CASRRARAGEQYF. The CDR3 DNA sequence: TGTGCCAGCAGGCGGGCGAGGGCAGGAGAGCAGTACTTC.

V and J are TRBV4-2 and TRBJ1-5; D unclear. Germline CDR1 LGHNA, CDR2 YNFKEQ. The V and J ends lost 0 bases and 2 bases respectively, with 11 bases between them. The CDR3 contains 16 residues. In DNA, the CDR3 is TGTGCCAGCAGCCAAGAGGCGAGGGTGGGCAATCAGCCCCAGCATTTT. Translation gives CASSQEARVGNQPQHF.

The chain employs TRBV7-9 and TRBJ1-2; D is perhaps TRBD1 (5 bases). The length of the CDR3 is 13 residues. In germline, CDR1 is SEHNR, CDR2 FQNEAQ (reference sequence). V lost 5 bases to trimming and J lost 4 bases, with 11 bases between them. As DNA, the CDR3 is TGTGCCAGCAGCCCTTCAGGGCCCTATGGCTACACCTTC. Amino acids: CASSPSGPYGYTF.

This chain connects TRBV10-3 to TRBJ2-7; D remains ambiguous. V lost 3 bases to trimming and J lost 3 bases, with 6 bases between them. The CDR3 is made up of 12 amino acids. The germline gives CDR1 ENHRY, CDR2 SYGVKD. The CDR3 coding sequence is TGTGCCATCAGTGAACAGAGCTACGAGCAGTACTTC. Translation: CAISEQSYEQYF.

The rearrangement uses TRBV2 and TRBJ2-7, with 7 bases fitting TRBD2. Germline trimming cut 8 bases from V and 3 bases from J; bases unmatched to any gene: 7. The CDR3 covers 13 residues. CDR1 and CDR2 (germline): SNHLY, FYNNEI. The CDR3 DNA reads TGTGCCAGCTTTATGGGGGGGGACTACGAGCAGTACTTC. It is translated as CASFMGGDYEQYF.

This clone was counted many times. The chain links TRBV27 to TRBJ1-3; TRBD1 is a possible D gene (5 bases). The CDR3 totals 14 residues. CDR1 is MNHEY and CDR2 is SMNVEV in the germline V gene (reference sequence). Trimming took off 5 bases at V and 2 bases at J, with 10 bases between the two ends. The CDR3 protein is CASSIYRTGNTIYF. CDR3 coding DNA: TGTGCCAGCAGTATTTACAGGACTGGAAACACCATATATTTT.

As DNA, the CDR3 is TGTGCCAGCATGTGGGGGCTGAACACTGAAGCTTTCTTT. Its protein product is CASMWGLNTEAFF. The chain carries TRBV27 and TRBJ1-1, with D tentatively TRBD1 (6 bases). Germline assignment: CDR1 MNHEY and CDR2 SMNVEV (reference sequence). Trimming removed 7 bases at V and 0 bases at J, with 9 bases between. The CDR3 covers 13 residues.

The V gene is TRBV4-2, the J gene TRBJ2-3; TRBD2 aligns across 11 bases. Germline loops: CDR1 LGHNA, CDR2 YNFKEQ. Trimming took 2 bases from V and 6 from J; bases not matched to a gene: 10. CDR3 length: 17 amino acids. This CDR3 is CASSQSGLAGLGDTQYF. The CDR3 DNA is TGTGCCAGCAGCCAATCAGGACTAGCGGGCCTAGGGGATACGCAGTATTTT.

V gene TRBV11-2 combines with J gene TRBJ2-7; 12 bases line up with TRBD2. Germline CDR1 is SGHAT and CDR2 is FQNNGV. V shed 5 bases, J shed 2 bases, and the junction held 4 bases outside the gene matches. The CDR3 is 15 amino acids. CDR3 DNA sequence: TGTGCCAGCAGCGTGACTAGCGGGGGAACCTACGAGCAGTACTTC. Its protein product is CASSVTSGGTYEQYF.

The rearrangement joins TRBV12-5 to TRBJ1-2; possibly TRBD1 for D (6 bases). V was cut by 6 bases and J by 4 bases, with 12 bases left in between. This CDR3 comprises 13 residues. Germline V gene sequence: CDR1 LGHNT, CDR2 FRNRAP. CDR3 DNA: TGTGCTAGTGGAACCGGGACACCCTATGGCTACACCTTC. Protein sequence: CASGTGTPYGYTF.

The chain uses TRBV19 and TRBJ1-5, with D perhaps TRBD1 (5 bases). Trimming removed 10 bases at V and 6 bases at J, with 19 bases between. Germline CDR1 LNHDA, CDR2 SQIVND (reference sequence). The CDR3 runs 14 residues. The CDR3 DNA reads TGTGCCACCCATAAAGAGCTTGGGGGTCAGCCCCAGCATTTT. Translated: CATHKELGGQPQHF. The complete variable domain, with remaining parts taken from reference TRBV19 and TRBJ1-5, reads DGGITQSPKYLFRKEGQNVTLSCEQNLNHDAMYWYRQDPGQGLRLIYYSQIVNDFQKGDIAEGYSVSREKKESFPLTVTSAQKNPTAFYLCATHKELGGQPQHFGDGTRLSIL.

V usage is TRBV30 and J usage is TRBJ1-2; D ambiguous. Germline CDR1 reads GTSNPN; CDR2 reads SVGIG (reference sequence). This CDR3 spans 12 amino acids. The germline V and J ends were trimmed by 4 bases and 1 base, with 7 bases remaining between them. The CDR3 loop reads CAWNEDNYGYTF. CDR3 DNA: TGTGCCTGGAACGAAGATAACTATGGCTACACCTTC.

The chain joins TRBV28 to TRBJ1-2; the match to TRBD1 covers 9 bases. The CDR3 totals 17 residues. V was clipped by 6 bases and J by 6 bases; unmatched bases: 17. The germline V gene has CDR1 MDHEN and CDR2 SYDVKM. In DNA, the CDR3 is TGTGCCAGCAGCACCTCACATTTAAACAGGGGGCCTAATGGCTACACCTTC. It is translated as CASSTSHLNRGPNGYTF.

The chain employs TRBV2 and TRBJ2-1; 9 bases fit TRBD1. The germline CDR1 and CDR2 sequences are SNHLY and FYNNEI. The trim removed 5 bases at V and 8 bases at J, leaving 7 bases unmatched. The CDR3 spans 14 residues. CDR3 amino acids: CASSRDRVQDEQFF. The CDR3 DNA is TGTGCCAGCAGTCGGGACAGGGTTCAGGATGAGCAGTTCTTC.

The CDR3 loop is CASSLERAGSGNTIYF. CDR3 bases: TGTGCCAGCAGCTTAGAGAGGGCCGGGTCTGGAAACACCATATATTTT. The rearrangement uses TRBV11-2 and TRBJ1-3; D call uncertain. Germline-derived CDR1 and CDR2 are SGHAT and FQNNGV. This CDR3 is built from 16 residues. The germline V and J ends were trimmed by 0 bases and 1 base, with 10 bases remaining between them.

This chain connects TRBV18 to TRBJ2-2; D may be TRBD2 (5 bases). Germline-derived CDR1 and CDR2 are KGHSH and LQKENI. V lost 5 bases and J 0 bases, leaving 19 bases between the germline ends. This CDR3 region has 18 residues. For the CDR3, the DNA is TGTGCCAGCTCATCGGACTCTCTGGCCCCCACGAACACCGGGGAGCTGTTTTTT. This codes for CASSSDSLAPTNTGELFF.

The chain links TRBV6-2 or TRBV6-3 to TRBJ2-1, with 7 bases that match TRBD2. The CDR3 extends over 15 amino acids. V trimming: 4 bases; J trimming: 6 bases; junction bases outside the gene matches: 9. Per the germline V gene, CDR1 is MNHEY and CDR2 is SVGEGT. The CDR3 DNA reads TGTGCCAGCAGTTCCTCACCGGGGGGTTCCAATGAGCAGTTCTTC. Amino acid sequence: CASSSSPGGSNEQFF.

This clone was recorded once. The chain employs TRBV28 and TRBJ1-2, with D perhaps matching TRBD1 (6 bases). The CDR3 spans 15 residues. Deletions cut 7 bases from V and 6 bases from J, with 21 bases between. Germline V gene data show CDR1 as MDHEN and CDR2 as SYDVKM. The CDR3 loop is CASNTPGQSADGYTF. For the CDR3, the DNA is TGTGCCAGCAACACCCCCGGACAGTCGGCTGATGGCTACACCTTC.

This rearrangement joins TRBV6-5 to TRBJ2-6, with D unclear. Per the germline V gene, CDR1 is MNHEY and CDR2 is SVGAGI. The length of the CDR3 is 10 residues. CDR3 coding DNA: TGTGGAACCTTGGCCAACGTCCTGACTTTC. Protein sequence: CGTLANVLTF.

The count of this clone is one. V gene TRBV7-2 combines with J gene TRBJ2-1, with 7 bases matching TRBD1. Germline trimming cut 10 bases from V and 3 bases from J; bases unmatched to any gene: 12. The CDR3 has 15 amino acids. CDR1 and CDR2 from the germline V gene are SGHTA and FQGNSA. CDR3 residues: CATPRTGRRYNEQFF. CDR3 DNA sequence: TGTGCCACCCCCCGGACAGGTAGACGCTACAATGAGCAGTTCTTC.

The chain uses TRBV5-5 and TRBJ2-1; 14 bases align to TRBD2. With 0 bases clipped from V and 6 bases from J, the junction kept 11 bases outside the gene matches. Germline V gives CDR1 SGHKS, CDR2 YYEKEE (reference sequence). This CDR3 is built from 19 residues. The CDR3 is CASSLVRGLAGVGVNEQFF. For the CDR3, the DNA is TGTGCCAGCAGCTTGGTTAGGGGACTAGCGGGAGTTGGTGTCAATGAGCAGTTCTTC.

DNA for the CDR3: TGTGCCAGCAGCCTTACAGGGGCCAATTCACCCCTCCACTTT. As protein: CASSLTGANSPLHF. The chain combines TRBV6-5 with TRBJ1-6, with 7 bases aligning to TRBD1. V shed 6 bases, J shed 7 bases, and the junction held 6 bases outside the gene matches. Per germline, CDR1 MNHEY and CDR2 SVGAGI. This CDR3 contains 14 residues.

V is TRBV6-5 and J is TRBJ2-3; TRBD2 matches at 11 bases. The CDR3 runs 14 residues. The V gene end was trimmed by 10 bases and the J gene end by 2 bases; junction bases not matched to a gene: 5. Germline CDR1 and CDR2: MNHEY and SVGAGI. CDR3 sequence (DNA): TGTGCCACTGATAGCGGGAGGGACACAGATACGCAGTATTTT. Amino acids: CATDSGRDTDTQYF.

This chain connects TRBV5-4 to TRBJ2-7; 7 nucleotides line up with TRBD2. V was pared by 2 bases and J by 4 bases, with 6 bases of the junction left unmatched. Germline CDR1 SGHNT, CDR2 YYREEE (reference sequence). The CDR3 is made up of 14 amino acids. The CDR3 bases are TGTGCCAGCAGCTTTGGACTAGGGGATTACGAGCAGTACTTC. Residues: CASSFGLGDYEQYF.

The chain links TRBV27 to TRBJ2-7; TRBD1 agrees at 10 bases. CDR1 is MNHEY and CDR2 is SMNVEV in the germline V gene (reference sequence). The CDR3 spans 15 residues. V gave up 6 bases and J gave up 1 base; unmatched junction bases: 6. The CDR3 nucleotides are TGTGCCAGCAGCCCCCGGGGACAGGGGTCCTACGAGCAGTACTTC. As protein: CASSPRGQGSYEQYF.

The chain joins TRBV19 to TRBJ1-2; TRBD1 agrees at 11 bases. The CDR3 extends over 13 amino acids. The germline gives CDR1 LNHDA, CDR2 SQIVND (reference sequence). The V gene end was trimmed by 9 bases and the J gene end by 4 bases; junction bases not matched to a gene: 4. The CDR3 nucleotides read TGTGCCAGCGGACAGGGGGCAACCTATGGCTACACCTTC. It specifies CASGQGATYGYTF.

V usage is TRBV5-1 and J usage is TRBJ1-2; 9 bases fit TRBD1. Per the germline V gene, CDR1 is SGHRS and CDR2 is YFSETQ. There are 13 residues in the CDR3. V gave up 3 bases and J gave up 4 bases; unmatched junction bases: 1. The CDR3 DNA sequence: TGCGCCAGCAGCTCGACAGGGGGCTATGGCTACACCTTC. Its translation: CASSSTGGYGYTF.